These T cell receptor beta chains were read from a single sample in a study of Graves' ophthalmopathy and Graves' hyperthyroidism. TCRdb called the multiplex PCR reads again in MiXCR, with one record for every CDR3 protein. The sample holds hundreds of thousands of distinct CDR3 sequences, over 13% seen once. Sequencing input: blood. Receptors were obtained from a woman in her twenties or thirties with Graves' ophthalmopathy. Both conserved end residues are part of each CDR3. D genes are given only for firm matches. Rows give clone size only sometimes, using once, few, many, or a class for an expanded clone.

CDR3aa: CAIRWTGSNQPQHF
CDR3nt: TGTGCCATCAGGTGGACCGGGAGCAATCAGCCCCAGCATTTT
j_gene: TRBJ1-5
len: 14
v_gene: TRBV10-3
abundance: -
d_gene: -

CDR3aa: CASKAGGALKTEAFF
CDR3nt: TGTGCCAGCAAAGCAGGGGGCGCGTTAAAAACTGAAGCTTTCTTT
j_gene: TRBJ1-1
len: 15
v_gene: TRBV13
abundance: many
d_gene: TRBD1

CDR3aa: CASRTGTGYEQYF
CDR3nt: TGTGCCAGCAGAACCGGGACTGGATACGAGCAGTACTTC
j_gene: TRBJ2-7
len: 13
v_gene: TRBV6-1
abundance: many
d_gene: -

CDR3aa: CASSGDGWSTDTQYF
CDR3nt: TGTGCCAGCAGTGGAGACGGGTGGAGCACAGATACGCAGTATTTT
j_gene: TRBJ2-3
len: 15
v_gene: TRBV6-1
abundance: many
d_gene: -

CDR3aa: CASKGPSQPQHF
CDR3nt: TGTGCCAGCAAAGGGCCGTCCCAGCCCCAGCATTTT
j_gene: TRBJ1-5
len: 12
v_gene: TRBV28
abundance: many
d_gene: -

CDR3aa: CATSRGKNSNQPQHF
CDR3nt: TGTGCCACCAGCAGAGGCAAGAACTCCAATCAGCCCCAGCATTTT
j_gene: TRBJ1-5
len: 15
v_gene: TRBV15
abundance: many
d_gene: -

CDR3aa: CSARGPNTGELFF
CDR3nt: TGCAGTGCAAGGGGGCCGAACACCGGGGAGCTGTTTTTT
j_gene: TRBJ2-2
len: 13
v_gene: TRBV20-1
abundance: many
d_gene: TRBD1

CDR3aa: CASNSLAEDGYTF
CDR3nt: TGCGCCAGCAATTCGTTGGCGGAGGATGGCTACACCTTC
j_gene: TRBJ1-2
len: 13
v_gene: TRBV5-1
abundance: many
d_gene: -

CDR3aa: CASSLLLLRGSYEQYF
CDR3nt: TGTGCCAGCAGCTTACTCTTGTTGCGGGGGTCCTACGAGCAGTACTTC
j_gene: TRBJ2-7
len: 16
v_gene: TRBV11-2
abundance: few
d_gene: TRBD2

CDR3aa: CASSQDGRGYEQYF
CDR3nt: TGTGCCAGCAGCCAAGATGGCAGGGGCTACGAGCAGTACTTC
j_gene: TRBJ2-7
len: 14
v_gene: TRBV14
abundance: many
d_gene: -

CDR3aa: CASSQDLAGEAFF
CDR3nt: TGTGCCAGCAGCCAAGATTTGGCGGGTGAAGCTTTCTTT
j_gene: TRBJ1-1
len: 13
v_gene: TRBV14
abundance: many
d_gene: -

CDR3aa: CASSLKSSEQPQHF
CDR3nt: TGTGCCAGCAGTTTGAAGTCCTCGGAGCAGCCCCAGCATTTT
j_gene: TRBJ1-5
len: 14
v_gene: TRBV12-3/TRBV12-4
abundance: many
d_gene: -

CDR3aa: CASSFAGASPLHF
CDR3nt: TGTGCCAGCAGCTTTGCAGGGGCTTCACCCCTCCACTTT
j_gene: TRBJ1-6
len: 13
v_gene: TRBV11-2
abundance: many
d_gene: -

CDR3aa: CASSRSQSYEQYF
CDR3nt: TGTGCCAGCAGCCGCTCCCAGTCCTACGAGCAGTACTTC
j_gene: TRBJ2-7
len: 13
v_gene: TRBV3-1
abundance: -
d_gene: -

CDR3aa: CASSPLPLAAYEQYF
CDR3nt: TGTGCCAGCAGCCCACTCCCTCTAGCGGCCTACGAGCAGTACTTC
j_gene: TRBJ2-7
len: 15
v_gene: TRBV27
abundance: few
d_gene: TRBD2

CDR3aa: CASSLYRTGSTYNSPLHF
CDR3nt: TGTGCCAGCAGTTTATACCGAACAGGTAGCACCTATAATTCACCCCTCCACTTT
j_gene: TRBJ1-6
len: 18
v_gene: TRBV28
abundance: many
d_gene: -

CDR3aa: CASTPYGRVQPQHF
CDR3nt: TGTGCCAGCACTCCGTACGGGAGGGTTCAGCCCCAGCATTTT
j_gene: TRBJ1-5
len: 14
v_gene: TRBV28
abundance: many
d_gene: -

CDR3aa: CASTPWTTAGYEQYF
CDR3nt: TGTGCCAGCACCCCCTGGACAACCGCGGGGTACGAGCAGTACTTC
j_gene: TRBJ2-7
len: 15
v_gene: TRBV11-2
abundance: many
d_gene: -

CDR3aa: CASTIRQNYGYTF
CDR3nt: TGTGCCAGTACCATACGACAGAACTATGGCTACACCTTC
j_gene: TRBJ1-2
len: 13
v_gene: TRBV19
abundance: many
d_gene: -

CDR3aa: CASSILTYATGPYYGYTF
CDR3nt: TGTGCCAGTAGTATACTGACCTACGCCACCGGGCCTTACTATGGCTACACCTTC
j_gene: TRBJ1-2
len: 18
v_gene: TRBV19
abundance: few
d_gene: -

CDR3aa: CASSGVHYSNQPQHF
CDR3nt: TGTGCCAGCAGTGGAGTACACTATAGCAATCAGCCCCAGCATTTT
j_gene: TRBJ1-5
len: 15
v_gene: TRBV6-1
abundance: many
d_gene: -

CDR3aa: CSANEQESEAFF
CDR3nt: TGCAGTGCAAACGAGCAGGAGTCTGAAGCTTTCTTT
j_gene: TRBJ1-1
len: 12
v_gene: TRBV20-1
abundance: many
d_gene: -

CDR3aa: CACGPPAGTQYF
CDR3nt: TGTGCTTGTGGTCCCCCGGCAGGGACCCAGTACTTC
j_gene: TRBJ2-5
len: 12
v_gene: TRBV12-5
abundance: few
d_gene: -

CDR3aa: CASSQPGTGELQPQHF
CDR3nt: TGCGCCAGCAGCCAACCCGGGACAGGGGAGCTTCAGCCCCAGCATTTT
j_gene: TRBJ1-5
len: 16
v_gene: TRBV4-1
abundance: -
d_gene: TRBD1

CDR3aa: CASPGGSTEAFF
CDR3nt: TGTGCCAGCCCTGGGGGATCCACTGAAGCTTTCTTT
j_gene: TRBJ1-1
len: 12
v_gene: TRBV6-5
abundance: many
d_gene: -

CDR3aa: CASSHRQAIYGYTF
CDR3nt: TGTGCCAGCAGCCACCGACAGGCCATCTATGGCTACACCTTC
j_gene: TRBJ1-2
len: 14
v_gene: TRBV3-1
abundance: few
d_gene: -

CDR3aa: CASSFEDRGGGELFF
CDR3nt: TGTGCCAGCAGTTTTGAGGACAGGGGTGGCGGGGAGCTGTTTTTT
j_gene: TRBJ2-2
len: 15
v_gene: TRBV12-3/TRBV12-4
abundance: few
d_gene: TRBD1

CDR3aa: CASRSGGSGNTIYF
CDR3nt: TGTGCCAGCCGTTCGGGGGGATCTGGAAACACCATATATTTT
j_gene: TRBJ1-3
len: 14
v_gene: TRBV28
abundance: -
d_gene: -

CDR3aa: CASGSGQGARQPQHF
CDR3nt: TGTGCTAGTGGTTCGGGACAGGGGGCGAGACAGCCCCAGCATTTT
j_gene: TRBJ1-5
len: 15
v_gene: TRBV12-5
abundance: -
d_gene: TRBD1

CDR3aa: CSAREEHSGHLGYTF
CDR3nt: TGCAGTGCTAGGGAAGAGCACTCCGGGCACCTTGGCTACACCTTC
j_gene: TRBJ1-2
len: 15
v_gene: TRBV20-1
abundance: many
d_gene: -

CDR3aa: CSVEDESPSPNTGELFF
CDR3nt: TGCAGCGTTGAAGATGAATCGCCCAGCCCCAACACCGGGGAGCTGTTTTTT
j_gene: TRBJ2-2
len: 17
v_gene: TRBV29-1
abundance: many
d_gene: -

CDR3aa: CAWSVGTNEQFF
CDR3nt: TGCGCCTGGAGTGTTGGCACCAATGAGCAGTTCTTC
j_gene: TRBJ2-1
len: 12
v_gene: TRBV30
abundance: many
d_gene: -

CDR3aa: CASSEADRDYGYTF
CDR3nt: TGTGCCAGCAGTGAAGCAGACCGAGACTATGGCTACACCTTC
j_gene: TRBJ1-2
len: 14
v_gene: TRBV6-1
abundance: many
d_gene: -

CDR3aa: CASSLKPLPLHGYTF
CDR3nt: TGTGCCAGCAGTTTAAAACCCCTTCCTCTACATGGCTACACCTTC
j_gene: TRBJ1-2
len: 15
v_gene: TRBV27
abundance: many
d_gene: -

CDR3aa: CAWSVGQDTEAFF
CDR3nt: TGTGCCTGGAGTGTAGGGCAGGACACTGAAGCTTTCTTT
j_gene: TRBJ1-1
len: 13
v_gene: TRBV30
abundance: many
d_gene: -

CDR3aa: CASSFNLGTAEYEQYF
CDR3nt: TGTGCCAGCAGTTTTAATTTGGGGACGGCGGAATACGAGCAGTACTTC
j_gene: TRBJ2-7
len: 16
v_gene: TRBV28
abundance: many
d_gene: -

CDR3aa: CASSLVGANGELFF
CDR3nt: TGCGCCAGCAGCTTGGTGGGGGCCAACGGGGAGCTGTTTTTT
j_gene: TRBJ2-2
len: 14
v_gene: TRBV5-1
abundance: many
d_gene: -

CDR3aa: CASSTRGRGYEQYF
CDR3nt: TGTGCCAGCAGTACCAGGGGTCGGGGCTACGAGCAGTACTTC
j_gene: TRBJ2-7
len: 14
v_gene: TRBV6-5
abundance: many
d_gene: -

CDR3aa: CASSLTGQGAAKNIKYF
CDR3nt: TGTGCCAGCAGTTTAACGGGACAGGGGGCGGCCAAAAACATTAAGTACTTC
j_gene: TRBJ2-4
len: 17
v_gene: TRBV6-5
abundance: many
d_gene: TRBD1

CDR3aa: CASGSGGGTGGYTF
CDR3nt: TGTGCCAGCGGATCAGGGGGCGGTACGGGTGGCTACACCTTC
j_gene: TRBJ1-2
len: 14
v_gene: TRBV25-1
abundance: -
d_gene: TRBD1

CDR3aa: CSVEVRGMNTEAFF
CDR3nt: TGCAGCGTTGAAGTGAGGGGGATGAACACTGAAGCTTTCTTT
j_gene: TRBJ1-1
len: 14
v_gene: TRBV29-1
abundance: many
d_gene: -

CDR3aa: CASSESPGAGETEAFF
CDR3nt: TGTGCCAGCAGTGAATCCCCGGGTGCGGGAGAGACTGAAGCTTTCTTT
j_gene: TRBJ1-1
len: 16
v_gene: TRBV25-1
abundance: few
d_gene: -

CDR3aa: CASSYGDKSYEQYF
CDR3nt: TGTGCCAGCAGTTACGGGGACAAATCCTACGAGCAGTACTTC
j_gene: TRBJ2-7
len: 14
v_gene: TRBV6-5
abundance: many
d_gene: -

CDR3aa: CASSYSRGPSPQHF
CDR3nt: TGTGCCAGCAGTTACTCGAGGGGCCCGTCGCCCCAGCATTTT
j_gene: TRBJ1-5
len: 14
v_gene: TRBV6-2/TRBV6-3
abundance: many
d_gene: -

CDR3aa: CSARAPGLGIGELFF
CDR3nt: TGCAGTGCTAGGGCCCCGGGACTAGGTATTGGGGAGCTGTTTTTT
j_gene: TRBJ2-2
len: 15
v_gene: TRBV20-1
abundance: many
d_gene: TRBD2

CDR3aa: CATSRGRSNQPQHF
CDR3nt: TGTGCCACCAGCAGAGGACGGAGCAATCAGCCCCAGCATTTT
j_gene: TRBJ1-5
len: 14
v_gene: TRBV15
abundance: many
d_gene: -

CDR3aa: CATSDFSLPGTYEQYF
CDR3nt: TGTGCCACCAGTGATTTCAGCTTGCCTGGGACCTACGAGCAGTACTTC
j_gene: TRBJ2-7
len: 16
v_gene: TRBV24-1
abundance: many
d_gene: -

CDR3aa: CACSDPGGYSYEQYF
CDR3nt: TGTGCCTGCTCCGATCCAGGGGGATACTCCTACGAGCAGTACTTC
j_gene: TRBJ2-7
len: 15
v_gene: TRBV11-2
abundance: many
d_gene: TRBD1

CDR3aa: CASRTGQGAPGQPQHF
CDR3nt: TGTGCCAGCAGAACGGGACAGGGGGCGCCGGGTCAGCCCCAGCATTTT
j_gene: TRBJ1-5
len: 16
v_gene: TRBV6-2/TRBV6-3
abundance: -
d_gene: TRBD1

CDR3aa: CASRKGPGGDQETQYF
CDR3nt: TGTGCCAGCAGGAAAGGTCCGGGAGGGGACCAAGAGACCCAGTACTTC
j_gene: TRBJ2-5
len: 16
v_gene: TRBV28
abundance: -
d_gene: TRBD2